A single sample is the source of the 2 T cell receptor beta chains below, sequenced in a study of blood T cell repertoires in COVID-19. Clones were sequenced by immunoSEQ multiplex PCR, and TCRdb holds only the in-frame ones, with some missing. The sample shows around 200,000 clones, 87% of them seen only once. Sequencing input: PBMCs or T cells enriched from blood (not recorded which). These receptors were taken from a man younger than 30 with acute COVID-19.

CDR3 in amino acids: CASSPGTAPNYGYTF. The CDR3 nucleotides are TGTGCCAGCAGTCCCGGGACAGCTCCTAACTATGGCTACACCTTC. The gene calls are TRBV6-5 and TRBJ1-2, with 7 bases aligning to TRBD1. This CDR3 is 15 amino acids long. CDR1 and CDR2 from the germline V gene are MNHEY and SVGAGI. V gave up 5 bases and J gave up 0 bases; unmatched junction bases: 6.

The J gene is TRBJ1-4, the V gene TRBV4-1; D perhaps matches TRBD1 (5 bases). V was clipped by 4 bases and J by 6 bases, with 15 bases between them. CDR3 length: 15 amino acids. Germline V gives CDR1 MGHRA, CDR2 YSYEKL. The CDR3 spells CASSPLWGEDEKLFF. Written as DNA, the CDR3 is TGCGCCAGCAGCCCCCTTTGGGGGGAGGATGAAAAACTGTTTTTT.